The 19 T cell receptor beta chains presented below share a single source sample, sequenced in a study of response to subunit inactivated influenza vaccine. One entry per CDR3 protein results from TCRdb running MiXCR on the RT-PCR reads. The sample carries roughly 650,000 distinct CDR3 sequences, around 13% recorded once. The sample here was PBMCs from blood, taken around two weeks before vaccination. Receptor source: a man aged 50 to 59 who received an inactivated influenza vaccine.

The CDR3 coding sequence is TGTGCCAGCAGCAGCTCTTTGGCTTACGAGCAGTACTTC. Protein product: CASSSSLAYEQYF. The chain carries TRBV11-2 and TRBJ2-7; no clear D. Germline V gene sequence: CDR1 SGHAT, CDR2 FQNNGV. V shed 5 bases and J shed 4 bases, with 12 bases lying between them. The CDR3 spans 13 residues.

For the CDR3, the DNA is TGCGCCAGCAGCCTAACAGGGGCGAAGACACCCCTCCACTTT. The encoded protein is CASSLTGAKTPLHF. V and J are TRBV5-1 and TRBJ1-6; 7 bases map to TRBD1. The CDR3 loop spans 14 amino acids. With 4 bases clipped from V and 11 bases from J, the junction kept 9 bases outside the gene matches. Germline CDR1 is SGHRS and CDR2 is YFSETQ.

This chain links TRBV9 with TRBJ2-3; D might be TRBD2 (5 bases). Germline lookup yields CDR1 SGDLS and CDR2 YYNGEE. The ends were cut back, 2 bases at V and 3 bases at J, with 7 bases in the middle. CDR3 length equals 13 residues. CDR3 loop: CASSVGETDTQYF. CDR3 in DNA: TGTGCCAGCAGCGTGGGAGAGACAGATACGCAGTATTTT.

This clonotype turned up a few times. The gene calls are TRBV5-6 and TRBJ1-2; 10 bases are shared with TRBD1. The CDR3 sequence is 15 residues long. V shed 0 bases and J 5 bases; nucleotides not matched to a gene: 4. Germline values: CDR1 SGHDT, CDR2 YYEEEE. The CDR3 DNA is TGTGCCAGCAGCTTGGGGGACAGGGGTTCGTATGGCTACACCTTC. It specifies CASSLGDRGSYGYTF.

This clonotype was observed a few times. This CDR3 is CASSLTGTDNTEAFF. The CDR3 DNA follows: TGTGCCAGCAGTTTAACCGGGACAGATAACACTGAAGCTTTCTTT. The rearrangement uses TRBV2 and TRBJ1-1; 7 positions agree with TRBD1. Germline assignment: CDR1 SNHLY and CDR2 FYNNEI. The CDR3 runs to 15 residues. Trimming cost V 5 bases and J 2 bases; bases outside gene matches: 8.

The chain recombines TRBV7-2 with TRBJ2-3, with TRBD2 matching over 13 bases. Germline V lookup: CDR1 SGHTA, CDR2 FQGNSA. J was trimmed by 7 bases and V by 5 bases; bases with no gene match: 3. The CDR3 length is 14 residues. The CDR3 DNA reads as TGTGCCAGCAGCCCGACTAGCGGGGGGTATACGCAGTATTTT. It specifies CASSPTSGGYTQYF.

In its sample, this clonotype was seen a few times. The chain joins TRBV7-6 to TRBJ2-5; no clear D gene. V lost 5 bases, J lost 5 bases, and 12 bases lay in between. Germline V gene data show CDR1 as SGHVS and CDR2 as FNYEAQ. The CDR3 spans 13 residues. CDR3 nucleotide sequence: TGTGCCAGCAGCCTTATAGGGTTCGAGACCCAGTACTTC. Protein: CASSLIGFETQYF. Full variable domain (remainder filled in from reference TRBV7-6 and TRBJ2-5): GAGVSQSPRYKVTKRGQDVALRCDPISGHVSLYWYRQALGQGPEFLTYFNYEAQQDKSGLPNDRFSAERPEGSISTLTIQRTEQRDSAMYRCASSLIGFETQYFGPGTRLLVL.

This clonotype appeared a few times. This chain links TRBV20-1 with TRBJ1-4; D uncertain. The germline V gene encodes CDR1 DFQATT and CDR2 SNEGSKA (reference sequence). V was shortened by 5 bases and J by 3 bases, with 4 bases between the two germline ends. This CDR3 comprises 11 residues. The CDR3 sequence is CSAPSNEKLFF. CDR3 DNA sequence: TGCAGTGCTCCTTCTAATGAAAAACTGTTTTTT.

A few counts support this clonotype. This sequence joins TRBV18 and TRBJ1-2; TRBD1 matches at 7 bases. Per germline, CDR1 KGHSH and CDR2 LQKENI. After removal of 4 bases from V and 5 bases from J, the junction contained 10 bases not matched to a gene. This CDR3 contains 15 residues. The CDR3 DNA reads as TGTGCCAGCTCACTCAGGGGGGACAGACATTATGGCTACACCTTC. It codes for CASSLRGDRHYGYTF.

Many counts were recorded for this clonotype. The chain couples TRBV15 to TRBJ2-5; D tentatively fits TRBD1 or TRBD2 (6 bases each). Trimming cost V 5 bases and J 5 bases, with 18 bases left between them. The CDR3 has 15 residues. From germline, CDR1 is LNHNV and CDR2 YYDKDF (reference sequence). The CDR3 sequence is CATSEIDRRGETQYF. Written as DNA, the CDR3 is TGTGCCACCAGCGAGATAGACCGGAGGGGGGAGACCCAGTACTTC. The full variable domain, its missing parts supplied by reference TRBV15 and TRBJ2-5, is DAMVIQNPRYQVTQFGKPVTLSCSQTLNHNVMYWYQQKSSQAPKLLFHYYDKDFNNEADTPDNFQSRRPNTSFCFLDIRSPGLGDTAMYLCATSEIDRRGETQYFGPGTRLLVL.

Ten or more counts support this clonotype. The rearrangement joins TRBV12-3 or TRBV12-4 to TRBJ2-1, with 9 bases lining up with TRBD1. The CDR3 spans 17 residues. V gave up 7 bases and J gave up 4 bases; unmatched junction bases: 14. The CDR3 region has the DNA TGTGCCAGCACAAACTCTCGGGGGACAGGGTATTACAATGAGCAGTTCTTC. It codes for CASTNSRGTGYYNEQFF.

This clonotype was detected only a few times. The chain is built from TRBV7-9 and TRBJ2-2, with D unclear. Trimming left V 3 bases short and J 5 bases short, with 13 bases between. This CDR3 is built from 15 residues. Germline CDR1 SEHNR, CDR2 FQNEAQ (reference sequence). The CDR3 nucleotides read TGTGCCAGCAGCTTCGGCACACTCAAGACCGGGGAGCTGTTTTTT. This encodes CASSFGTLKTGELFF.

In this sample, this clonotype turned up many times. The chain employs TRBV27 and TRBJ1-6; no firm D call. CDR1 and CDR2 from the germline V gene are MNHEY and SMNVEV (reference sequence). The CDR3 is 16 residues long. Trimming pared 4 bases from V and 1 base from J, leaving 11 bases between. CDR3 in DNA: TGTGCCAGCAGTTACGGACGGGGTTCCTATAATTCACCCCTCCACTTT. It translates to CASSYGRGSYNSPLHF.

V usage is TRBV4-3 and J usage is TRBJ2-1; 12 nucleotides line up with TRBD2. Germline lookup yields CDR1 LGHNA and CDR2 YSLEER. With 0 bases clipped from V and 6 bases from J, the junction kept 6 bases outside the gene matches. There are 17 residues in the CDR3. The CDR3 loop is CASSQDMGLAGLNEQFF. CDR3 coding DNA: TGCGCCAGCAGCCAAGATATGGGACTAGCGGGTCTCAATGAGCAGTTCTTC.

This clonotype was seen a handful of times. This chain uses TRBV24-1 with TRBJ2-7, with D unclear. The CDR3 consists of 14 residues. Germline CDR1 and CDR2: KGHDR and SFDVKD. Between the trimmed V and J ends, which lost 3 bases and 2 bases, there was a span of 10 bases. The CDR3 region has the DNA TGTGCCACCAGTGATCCTCTACCTCCCTACGAGCAGTACTTC. Amino acid sequence: CATSDPLPPYEQYF.

This chain uses TRBV10-3 with TRBJ2-5, with 9 positions matching TRBD2. This CDR3 comprises 15 residues. The ends lost 4 bases at V and 5 bases at J; junction bases unmatched: 8. Germline V gives CDR1 ENHRY, CDR2 SYGVKD. The CDR3 DNA reads TGTGCCATCAGTGGTAGCGGGAGTTTTGGGGAGACCCAGTACTTC. Protein product: CAISGSGSFGETQYF.

This clonotype was seen ten or more times. This sequence joins TRBV20-1 and TRBJ2-1; D is unclear. V lost 4 bases and J 5 bases, leaving 9 bases between the germline ends. Looked up from germline, CDR1 is DFQATT and CDR2 is SNEGSKA (reference sequence). The CDR3 sequence is 12 residues long. Here the CDR3 reads CSAKYTDNEQFF. The CDR3 DNA follows: TGCAGTGCTAAGTATACCGACAATGAGCAGTTCTTC.

This clonotype was observed at least ten times. The CDR3 sequence is CASSFGRGGEKLFF. In DNA form, the CDR3 reads TGCGCCAGCAGCTTCGGAAGGGGAGGAGAAAAACTGTTTTTT. The chain carries TRBV5-1 and TRBJ1-4, with TRBD1 as a possible D gene (5 bases). Trimming pared 2 bases from V and 8 bases from J, leaving 13 bases between. The germline V gene has CDR1 SGHRS and CDR2 YFSETQ. The CDR3 length is 14 residues.

This sequence joins TRBV20-1 and TRBJ2-1; TRBD2 agrees at 14 bases. Germline V gives CDR1 DFQATT, CDR2 SNEGSKA (reference sequence). The CDR3 contains 19 residues. J gave up 9 bases and V 4 bases, and 20 bases lay outside the gene matches. The DNA for the CDR3 is TGCAGTGCTAAGTATACAGGGGTCATTTTAGGGACTAGCGGGAGTGAGCAGTTCTTC. Protein product: CSAKYTGVILGTSGSEQFF.